The rows below give T cell receptor beta chains drawn from one sample of a study of T-cell reconstitution after alpha-beta-depleted transplantation in children. TCRdb re-called the PCR reads with MiXCR, one entry per CDR3 protein. The data show 600,000 to 800,000 distinct CDR3 sequences, approximately 14% seen once. Specimen: PBMCs, collected before TCRalphabeta/CD19-depleted stem cell transplant. Receptors were obtained from a girl aged 2 to 9 with congenital amegakaryocytic thrombocytopenia, due to receive a stem cell transplant. Both conserved end residues are part of each CDR3. A D gene is named only where the DNA matches it firmly.

CDR3 length	V gene	J gene	D gene	CDR3 protein
16	TRBV7-2	TRBJ2-1	-	CASSPVRGLIYNEQFF
15	TRBV5-1	TRBJ2-7	-	CASSLGFRDSYEQYF
16	TRBV12-3/TRBV12-4	TRBJ2-3	TRBD1	CASSLIGQGAIDTQYF
16	TRBV20-1	TRBJ2-5	-	CSAQASWGGPQETQYF
16	TRBV5-1	TRBJ2-1	TRBD2	CASSLASGHTIIEQFF
13	TRBV12-3/TRBV12-4	TRBJ2-7	-	CASSSLGYGEQYF
13	TRBV20-1	TRBJ2-7	-	CSASQMSSYEQYF
14	TRBV12-3/TRBV12-4	TRBJ1-5	-	CASNGPLGRQPQHF
16	TRBV5-1	TRBJ2-3	-	CASSLDGGSSTDTQYF
13	TRBV28	TRBJ2-2	-	CASLRSGTGELFF
14	TRBV20-1	TRBJ1-5	-	CSAHTGGGNQPQHF
16	TRBV20-1	TRBJ1-5	-	CSARDPRQNPNQPQHF
13	TRBV20-1	TRBJ2-7	-	CSARNPNTYEQYF
16	TRBV5-4	TRBJ2-2	-	CASSRPGDPQGGELFF
14	TRBV6-1	TRBJ2-3	-	CASSQARVPDTQYF
16	TRBV5-1	TRBJ2-7	TRBD2	CASSLLTSGPSYEQYF
13	TRBV7-8	TRBJ2-5	-	CASYLRALETQYF
14	TRBV7-9	TRBJ2-1	-	CASSLVSKYNEQFF
12	TRBV20-1	TRBJ2-4	-	CSADWASNIQYF
15	TRBV5-1	TRBJ1-1	-	CASSLDREGTTEAFF
15	TRBV5-1	TRBJ2-3	-	CASSLAWGSTDTQYF
17	TRBV5-1	TRBJ2-7	TRBD1	CASSFYGTGKSQYEQYF
13	TRBV27	TRBJ2-7	-	CASSFVGTHEQYF
13	TRBV5-1	TRBJ1-1	-	CASSLDWGTEAFF
12	TRBV6-2/TRBV6-3	TRBJ2-7	-	CASRDPNYEQYF
13	TRBV5-1	TRBJ2-1	TRBD2	CASSWDYYNEQFF
11	TRBV7-6	TRBJ2-1	-	CASSLKREQFF
13	TRBV7-7	TRBJ2-1	-	CASSLAEADEQFF
15	TRBV9	TRBJ2-1	TRBD2	CASSALAGEVNEQFF
18	TRBV11-1	TRBJ2-2	TRBD2	CASRRGGTGPKNTGELFF
16	TRBV7-9	TRBJ1-4	-	CASSLWAGTTNEKLFF
20	TRBV12-3/TRBV12-4	TRBJ2-7	TRBD2	CASSFPTLGTSGSVAYEQYF
15	TRBV5-1	TRBJ2-2	-	CASIPGSGLTGELFF
14	TRBV20-1	TRBJ2-3	TRBD2	CSAVTSGVTDTQYF
14	TRBV29-1	TRBJ2-2	-	CSVEDWPRSGELFF
15	TRBV7-9	TRBJ2-7	-	CASSSRRTQGHEQYF
12	TRBV20-1	TRBJ1-1	-	CSAWTWNTEAFF
14	TRBV20-1	TRBJ2-7	-	CSAKGFGVTYEQYF
12	TRBV20-1	TRBJ2-7	-	CSARKASYEQYF
12	TRBV27	TRBJ1-5	-	CASAIPGGPQHF
16	TRBV7-2	TRBJ2-1	TRBD2	CASSPQRLAASNEQFF
15	TRBV5-1	TRBJ2-5	-	CASSDGQTYQETQYF